This section outlines one T cell receptor beta chain sequence together with its context. This specimen belongs to a study of T cells in Graves' hyperthyroidism and ophthalmopathy. TCR beta CDR3 sequences were amplified from RNA transcripts. When the TCR CDR3 underwent first-round RT-PCR, the HTBI primer set was used. TCRdb called the multiplex PCR reads again in MiXCR, with one record for every CDR3 protein. The profile shows 620,000 or so distinct CDR3 sequences, roughly 14% of them singletons. Ophthalmopathy patients had moderate-to-severe active disease, CAS ≥3, NOSPECS ≥4, and disease duration under 3 months. Each diagnosis was grounded in clinical symptoms, serum thyroxine and TRAb, thyroid ultrasound, and orbital computed tomography. This CDR3 region has 14 residues. With 0 bases removed from V and 3 bases from J, the gap between germline ends came to 9 bases. Germline V lookup: CDR1 MNHNY, CDR2 SVGAGI (reference sequence).

The sequence was obtained from a woman between 45 and 65 years old with Graves' ophthalmopathy. The chain links TRBV6-6 to TRBJ2-7; a weak D match, TRBD2 (5 bases). Input material: blood. The CDR3 sequence: CASSYSRENYEQYF. CDR3 sequence (DNA): TGTGCCAGCAGTTACTCTCGGGAAAACTACGAGCAGTACTTC.